This TCR beta chain derives from a study of blood T cells in healthy people across ages. Study-level points and caveats: Naive T cell percentage and TCR beta diversity correlated strongly.

This CDR3 region has 14 residues. With 8 bases removed from V and 11 bases from J, the gap between germline ends came to 22 bases. Each sample provided at least 5 micrograms of extracted total RNA. In regard to this clonotype: No antigen is known for it.

A second PCR of 7 to 11 cycles used a sample-barcoded 5' primer and a J-beta primer mix. Carrying 12 random nucleotides, a template-switch adaptor labeled each individual cDNA molecule. TCRdb independently ran MiXCR on the 5' RACE reads; one entry per CDR3 protein. The sample yields about 640,000 distinct CDR3 sequences, 58% seen once. The sample taken for sequencing was blood. The chain couples TRBV12-3 or TRBV12-4 to TRBJ2-1; D is perhaps TRBD2 (6 bases). The sequence derives from a man between 60 and 70 years old in good health. The CDR3 coding sequence is TGTGCCAGCCGCTCAGAGAGGACTACCAAGAAGCAGTTCTTC. Its translation is CASRSERTTKKQFF.